This passage covers 18 T cell receptor beta chains from one sample sequenced in a study of memory B cells and T cells in multiple sclerosis listed by TCRdb under 2018. The antigens of these receptors remain unknown. After stimulus-free culture of CFSE-labeled PBMCs, the autoproliferating (CFSEdim) and non-proliferating (CFSEhi) T cell fractions were sequenced separately. In total, approximately 5.1x10^7 CFSE-labeled PBMCs were cultured without stimulus for 7 days, after which replicate wells were pooled. The library was produced with the immunoSEQ multiplex PCR assay. What TCRdb holds here is the immuneACCESS table cut down to in-frame rearrangements. Part of the clones is not present; checked against another copy, under half of the missing clones reflect an unresolved V gene, and the others are unexplained. This sample has approximately 47,000 clones in its table, and roughly 80% of those were observed once. Jointly, the top ten make up about 1.1% of the sample.

What was sequenced was PBMCs from blood kept in culture. Every receptor here comes from a human donor with multiple sclerosis.

The chain is built from TRBV7-9 and TRBJ1-2; 7 bases fit TRBD1. Unmatched junction bases numbered 8, after V lost 5 bases and J lost 8 bases. The germline V gene has CDR1 SEHNR and CDR2 FQNEAQ (reference sequence). The CDR3 sequence is 13 residues long. The CDR3 loop reads CASSQDRVGGYTF. In DNA form, the CDR3 reads TGTGCCAGCAGCCAAGACAGGGTCGGAGGCTACACCTTC.

This sequence joins TRBV27 and TRBJ2-2; 10 nucleotides agree with TRBD1. Germline CDR1 is MNHEY and CDR2 is SMNVEV (reference sequence). Unmatched junction bases numbered 12, after V lost 4 bases and J lost 7 bases. This CDR3 is built from 17 residues. The CDR3 spells CASSSSPGTGESGELFF. DNA for the CDR3: TGTGCCAGCAGTTCATCCCCCGGGACAGGGGAGAGCGGGGAGCTGTTTTTT.

The rearrangement links TRBV30 to TRBJ1-2, with a possible D match to TRBD1 (5 bases). Trimming shortened V by 3 bases and J by 6 bases, and 17 bases separated the two germline ends. There are 14 residues in the CDR3. CDR1 GTSNPN and CDR2 SVGIG come from the germline V gene (reference sequence). The CDR3 sequence: CAWSYNLGDHGYTF. The DNA for the CDR3 is TGTGCCTGGAGCTACAACCTGGGGGATCATGGCTACACCTTC.

V usage is TRBV2 and J usage is TRBJ1-5; 8 nucleotides agree with TRBD1. After removal of 6 bases from V and 10 bases from J, the junction contained 20 bases not matched to a gene. The CDR3 runs 17 residues. CDR1 SNHLY and CDR2 FYNNEI come from the germline V gene. CDR3 protein: CASRGSPGTGGRDPQHF. Here the CDR3 DNA reads TGTGCCAGCAGGGGTAGTCCCGGGACAGGAGGACGCGACCCCCAGCATTTT.

This clone appeared a few times. V gene TRBV10-2 combines with J gene TRBJ1-2, with unresolved D. The CDR3 extends over 13 amino acids. Germline-derived CDR1 and CDR2 are WSHSY and SAAADI. Trimming shortened V by 2 bases and J by 7 bases, and 11 bases separated the two germline ends. CDR3: CASSETQVSGYTF. As DNA, the CDR3 is TGCGCCAGCAGTGAGACCCAGGTCTCTGGCTACACCTTC.

The rearrangement links TRBV4-1 to TRBJ1-1, with 9 nucleotides matching TRBD1. This CDR3 spans 15 amino acids. V lost 3 bases, J lost 5 bases, and 7 bases stayed unmatched. Looked up from germline, CDR1 is MGHRA and CDR2 is YSYEKL. The CDR3 DNA reads TGCGCCAGCAGCCAGAATACAGGGGGCTGGACTGAAGCTTTCTTT. It yields the protein CASSQNTGGWTEAFF.

This chain joins TRBV19 and TRBJ2-2; TRBD2 aligns across 12 bases. The CDR3 has 14 amino acids. Per the germline V gene, CDR1 is LNHDA and CDR2 is SQIVND (reference sequence). Trimming took 7 bases from V and 6 from J; bases not matched to a gene: 3. CDR3 DNA sequence: TGTGCCAGTAACCTAGCGGGGGGGGCCGGGGAGCTGTTTTTT. This translates into CASNLAGGAGELFF.

The chain employs TRBV11-3 and TRBJ2-3; 7 bases fit TRBD1. Germline loops: CDR1 SGHNT, CDR2 YENEEA. The junction had 3 bases not matched to a gene; V was cut back by 0 bases and J by 9 bases. The CDR3 runs to 13 residues. The CDR3 protein is CASSLDSQGTQYF. The CDR3 nucleotides read TGTGCCAGCAGCTTAGATTCACAGGGGACGCAGTATTTT.

The chain combines TRBV6-1 with TRBJ2-3; tentative D call: TRBD1 (5 bases). This CDR3 comprises 14 residues. Germline V gene data show CDR1 as MNHNS and CDR2 as SASEGT. The V end lost 2 bases, the J end lost 2 bases, and 8 bases lay between the germline ends. The CDR3 region is CASSERGFTDTQYF. The CDR3 DNA follows: TGTGCCAGCAGTGAAAGGGGCTTCACAGATACGCAGTATTTT.

The chain joins TRBV28 to TRBJ1-2, with TRBD1 matching over 8 bases. Germline CDR1 and CDR2: MDHEN and SYDVKM. Unmatched junction bases numbered 3, after V lost 2 bases and J lost 4 bases. The CDR3 has 14 residues. The CDR3 here is CASSLITGGYGYTF. The DNA of the CDR3 is TGTGCCAGCAGTTTAATAACAGGGGGCTATGGCTACACCTTC.

Remarks on this clone: The identical CDR3 is also encoded by other nucleotide sequences in the sample. This chain joins TRBV30 and TRBJ2-3; TRBD2 agrees at 13 bases. Losses at the gene ends were 2 bases for V and 4 bases for J; bases not matched to a gene: 6. Germline V gene lookup returns CDR1 GTSNPN and CDR2 SVGIG (reference sequence). The CDR3 covers 16 residues. In nucleotides, the CDR3 is TGTGCCTGGAGTCGGACGGGACTAGCGGGGTCAGATACGCAGTATTTT. It translates to CAWSRTGLAGSDTQYF.

V is TRBV7-2 and J is TRBJ2-5; possibly TRBD1 or TRBD2 for D (5 bases each). The CDR3 runs 15 residues. The V and J ends lost 2 bases and 2 bases respectively, with 12 bases between them. Germline V CDR1 and CDR2: SGHTA, FQGNSA. For the CDR3, the DNA is TGTGCCAGCAGCTTAATCCGGGGCACACAAGAGACCCAGTACTTC. This gives the protein CASSLIRGTQETQYF.

V usage is TRBV6-5 and J usage is TRBJ2-3, with D possibly being TRBD1 (5 bases). The V end was cut by 6 bases, the J end by 2 bases, with 9 bases between. Germline CDR1 reads MNHEY; CDR2 reads SVGAGI. The CDR3 covers 13 residues. For the CDR3, the DNA is TGTGCCAGCAGCCCGACAGTCACAGATACGCAGTATTTT. Amino acid sequence: CASSPTVTDTQYF.

The DNA for the CDR3 is TGTGCCAGCAGCGTAGGACTGCCCGACAGAGGAGGCTACACCTTC. As protein: CASSVGLPDRGGYTF. The chain uses TRBV9 and TRBJ1-2, with D possibly matching TRBD1 (5 bases). Trimming cost V 0 bases and J 8 bases, with 17 bases left between them. The germline V gene has CDR1 SGDLS and CDR2 YYNGEE. The CDR3 is 15 amino acids.

V is TRBV10-3 and J is TRBJ1-1; 9 nucleotides align to TRBD1. The CDR3 is made up of 13 amino acids. Losses at the gene ends were 7 bases for V and 4 bases for J; bases not matched to a gene: 4. Germline V gene lookup returns CDR1 ENHRY and CDR2 SYGVKD. The DNA of the CDR3 is TGTGCCATCACAGGGACAGGGAGCACTGAAGCTTTCTTT. Amino acid sequence: CAITGTGSTEAFF.

J is TRBJ2-7 and V is TRBV27; 13 positions match TRBD2. The trim removed 5 bases at V and 7 bases at J, leaving 23 bases unmatched. Germline CDR1 reads MNHEY; CDR2 reads SMNVEV (reference sequence). This CDR3 comprises 20 residues. The CDR3 coding sequence is TGTGCCAGCAGTCCCGGAGGAGAAGCTACGACTAGCGGGGGGCGGGGAGAGCAGTACTTC. This gives the protein CASSPGGEATTSGGRGEQYF.

The chain is built from TRBV18 and TRBJ1-1; 7 bases line up with TRBD1. V lost 2 bases to trimming and J lost 8 bases; unmatched junction nucleotides: 5. Germline lookup yields CDR1 KGHSH and CDR2 LQKENI. This CDR3 contains 13 residues. The CDR3 nucleotides are TGTGCCAGCTCACCAGGGGAGGGGGCCGAAGCTTTCTTT. Translated: CASSPGEGAEAFF. Full variable domain (rest looked up from reference TRBV18 and TRBJ1-1): NAGVMQNPRHLVRRRGQEARLRCSPMKGHSHVYWYRQLPEEGLKFMVYLQKENIIDESGMPKERFSAEFPKEGPSILRIQQVVRGDSAAYFCASSPGEGAEAFFGQGTRLTVV.

The J gene is TRBJ2-3, the V gene TRBV7-9; the match to TRBD2 covers 11 bases. The CDR3 extends over 16 amino acids. The germline V gene encodes CDR1 SEHNR and CDR2 FQNEAQ (reference sequence). The ends lost 5 bases at V and 0 bases at J; junction bases unmatched: 4. CDR3 protein: CASSGIAGGSTDTQYF. The CDR3 region has the DNA TGTGCCAGCAGCGGCATAGCGGGGGGGAGCACAGATACGCAGTATTTT. Full variable domain (missing parts from reference TRBV7-9 and TRBJ2-3): DTGVSQNPRHKITKRGQNVTFRCDPISEHNRLYWYRQTLGQGPEFLTYFQNEAQLEKSRLLSDRFSAERPKGSFSTLEIQRTEQGDSAMYLCASSGIAGGSTDTQYFGPGTRLTVL.